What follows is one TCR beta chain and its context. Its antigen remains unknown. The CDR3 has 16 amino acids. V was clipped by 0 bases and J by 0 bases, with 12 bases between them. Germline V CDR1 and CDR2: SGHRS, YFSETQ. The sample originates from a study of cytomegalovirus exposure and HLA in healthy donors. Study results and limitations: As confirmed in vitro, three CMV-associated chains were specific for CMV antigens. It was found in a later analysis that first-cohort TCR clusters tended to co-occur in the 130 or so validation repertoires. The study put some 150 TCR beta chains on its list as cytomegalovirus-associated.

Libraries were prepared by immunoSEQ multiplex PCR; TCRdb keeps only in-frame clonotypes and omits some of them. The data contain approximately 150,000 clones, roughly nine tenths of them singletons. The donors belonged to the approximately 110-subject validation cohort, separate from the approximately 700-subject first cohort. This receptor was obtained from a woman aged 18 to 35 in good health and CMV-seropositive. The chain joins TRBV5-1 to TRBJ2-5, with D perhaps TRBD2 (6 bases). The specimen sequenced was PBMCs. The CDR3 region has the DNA TGCGCCAGCAGCTTGGTGGGGGGTAGGGACCAAGAGACCCAGTACTTC. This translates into CASSLVGGRDQETQYF.